The 17 T cell receptor beta chains below were found in one sample sequenced in a study of technical replicates of blood from a handful of donors. Method: immunoSEQ multiplex PCR; TCRdb's copy keeps in-frame clones and lacks some. The profile shows roughly 85,000 clones, 94% of them singletons. Sample: T cells isolated from PBMCs. The origin of the receptors is a human donor in good health.

The DNA for the CDR3 is TGTGCCAGCAGTCCCGCGGCTGGAAACACCATATATTTT. Protein sequence: CASSPAAGNTIYF. This chain connects TRBV6-5 to TRBJ1-3; D uncertain. V lost 5 bases to trimming and J lost 2 bases, with 7 bases between them. CDR3 length: 13 amino acids. Germline-derived CDR1 and CDR2 are MNHEY and SVGAGI.

The chain couples TRBV27 to TRBJ2-1, with 9 bases fitting TRBD2. CDR1 is MNHEY and CDR2 is SMNVEV in the germline V gene (reference sequence). CDR3 size: 14 residues. V lost 8 bases, J lost 5 bases, and 7 bases stayed unmatched. Here the CDR3 DNA reads TGTGCCAGCGGTAGCGGGAGTTGGGACAATGAGCAGTTCTTC. Translation: CASGSGSWDNEQFF.

The rearrangement links TRBV7-9 to TRBJ2-3, with TRBD2 identical over 9 bases. Germline V gene sequence: CDR1 SEHNR, CDR2 FQNEAQ (reference sequence). The CDR3 sequence is 15 residues long. With 3 bases clipped from V and 3 bases from J, the junction kept 4 bases outside the gene matches. For the CDR3, the DNA is TGTGCCAGCAGCTTCGGCGGGGGGGCGACAGATACGCAGTATTTT. Translation: CASSFGGGATDTQYF.

The chain combines TRBV19 with TRBJ2-7; no definite D call. The CDR3 has 13 residues. Looked up from germline, CDR1 is LNHDA and CDR2 is SQIVND (reference sequence). V was cut by 6 bases and J by 2 bases, with 11 bases left in between. Here the CDR3 DNA reads TGTGCCAGTAGCTTTCGACACCCCTACGAGCAGTACTTC. Translating gives CASSFRHPYEQYF.

With regard to this clone: The junction and the germline gene differ at one end; a read error may be behind it. This chain links TRBV7-7 with TRBJ2-7; 8 bases are a match to TRBD1. Germline CDR1 reads SSHAT; CDR2 reads FNYEAQ (reference sequence). There are 14 residues in the CDR3. Here the CDR3 DNA reads TGTGCTAGCAGCCAGGACAGGGAGGCAGGCGAGCAGTACTTC. Translating it yields CASSQDREAGEQYF. The full variable domain, rest sourced from reference TRBV7-7 and TRBJ2-7, is GAGVSQSPRYKVTKRGQDVTLRCDPISSHATLYWYQQALGQGPEFLTYFNYEAQPDKSGLPSDRFSAERPEGSISTLTIQRTEQRDSAMYRCASSQDREAGEQYFGPGTRLTVT.

The chain has TRBV5-1 and TRBJ1-1; D might be TRBD1 (6 bases). The length of the CDR3 is 15 residues. CDR1 and CDR2 from the germline V gene are SGHRS and YFSETQ. V was shortened by 0 bases and J by 3 bases, with 12 bases between the two germline ends. CDR3 coding DNA: TGCGCCAGCAGCTTGGATCCAGGGGCGGACACTGAAGCTTTCTTT. Protein product: CASSLDPGADTEAFF.

The rearrangement uses TRBV5-6 and TRBJ1-1; D is perhaps TRBD1 (6 bases). The CDR3 contains 12 residues. Germline CDR1 is SGHDT and CDR2 is YYEEEE. Between the trimmed V and J ends, which lost 4 bases and 8 bases, there was a span of 12 bases. The CDR3 sequence: CASSPRTEEAFF. The CDR3 DNA follows: TGTGCCAGCAGCCCCAGGACAGAAGAAGCTTTCTTT.

The chain couples TRBV5-1 to TRBJ1-1; TRBD1 matches 8 bases. J was trimmed by 5 bases and V by 3 bases; bases with no gene match: 3. This CDR3 contains 13 residues. Germline CDR1 SGHRS, CDR2 YFSETQ. The CDR3 region is CASSYDRGTEAFF. The CDR3 DNA sequence: TGCGCCAGCAGCTACGACAGGGGTACTGAAGCTTTCTTT.

The chain is built from TRBV5-1 and TRBJ2-1; D might be TRBD2 (6 bases). Deletions cut 4 bases from V and 8 bases from J, with 19 bases between. Germline-derived CDR1 and CDR2 are SGHRS and YFSETQ. The CDR3 totals 15 residues. Here the CDR3 reads CASSAQRAVLDEQFF. In DNA form, the CDR3 reads TGCGCCAGCAGCGCCCAGCGGGCAGTGCTTGATGAGCAGTTCTTC.

The chain recombines TRBV29-1 with TRBJ1-2, with 10 nucleotides matching TRBD1. This CDR3 region has 14 residues. The trim removed 0 bases at V and 4 bases at J, leaving 2 bases unmatched. Germline V gene data show CDR1 as SQVTM and CDR2 as ANQGSEA. CDR3 in amino acids: CSVEDRTGGYGYTF. The CDR3 bases are TGCAGCGTTGAAGATCGGACAGGGGGCTATGGCTACACCTTC.

This clone was picked up one time. The chain recombines TRBV7-2 with TRBJ2-2; no firm D call. The germline V gene has CDR1 SGHTA and CDR2 FQGNSA. The CDR3 consists of 12 residues. Deletions cut 3 bases from V and 3 bases from J, with 2 bases between. Here the CDR3 reads CASSFYTGELFF. For the CDR3, the DNA is TGTGCCAGCAGCTTCTACACCGGGGAGCTGTTTTTT.

The J gene is TRBJ2-2, the V gene TRBV5-6; 7 nucleotides line up with TRBD2. CDR1 is SGHDT, CDR2 YYEEEE, per germline. CDR3 length equals 15 residues. V shed 7 bases and J 1 base; nucleotides not matched to a gene: 7. CDR3 region: CASAMASGNTGELFF. DNA for the CDR3: TGTGCCAGCGCCATGGCTAGCGGGAACACCGGGGAGCTGTTTTTT.

The chain carries TRBV11-2 and TRBJ2-1; maybe TRBD1 (5 bases). The CDR3 has 20 amino acids. Germline values: CDR1 SGHAT, CDR2 FQNNGV. Between the trimmed V and J ends, which lost 0 bases and 1 base, there was a span of 22 bases. The CDR3 sequence: CASSLEAINRRPRSYNEQFF. The CDR3 nucleotides read TGTGCCAGCAGCTTAGAGGCCATTAACAGGCGTCCTAGGTCCTACAATGAGCAGTTCTTC.

The rearrangement joins TRBV2 to TRBJ1-2; D remains unclear. The CDR3 has 11 residues. Trimming pared 3 bases from V and 7 bases from J, leaving 6 bases between. Germline V gives CDR1 SNHLY, CDR2 FYNNEI. The CDR3 region is CASSDRGGYTF. Here the CDR3 DNA reads TGTGCCAGCAGTGATCGGGGTGGCTACACCTTC.

The CDR3 reads CASSSGGSTGELFF. In DNA, the CDR3 is TGTGCCAGCAGCTCTGGGGGGTCCACCGGGGAGCTGTTTTTT. The genes are TRBV5-4 and TRBJ2-2; D might be TRBD2 (6 bases). The CDR3 runs 14 residues. In germline, CDR1 is SGHNT, CDR2 YYREEE (reference sequence). Trimming took off 3 bases at V and 4 bases at J, with 10 bases between the two ends.

J is TRBJ1-5 and V is TRBV28; TRBD1 might be the D (6 bases). CDR1 and CDR2 (germline): MDHEN, SYDVKM. V shed 2 bases and J shed 3 bases, with 11 bases lying between them. This CDR3 has 15 amino acids. The CDR3 region is CASSLDRRFNQPQHF. CDR3 DNA sequence: TGTGCCAGCAGTTTAGACAGGCGCTTCAATCAGCCCCAGCATTTT.

The chain joins TRBV5-4 to TRBJ2-1; weak D call: TRBD1 (6 bases). Trimming cost V 4 bases and J 3 bases, with 14 bases left between them. Germline lookup yields CDR1 SGHNT and CDR2 YYREEE (reference sequence). The CDR3 consists of 15 residues. This CDR3 is CASSGGQFVYNEQFF. In nucleotides, the CDR3 is TGTGCCAGCAGCGGCGGACAGTTTGTCTACAATGAGCAGTTCTTC.